The source of this TCR beta chain is a study of shared clonotypes between healthy human individuals. The overall study: Three men and a couple of women, aged 18 to 49, were donors. General study findings and limits: Expectations were that clonotype sharing among donors would be affected by sequencing depth.

In replicate PCRs of sorted subsets, roughly 210 ng DNA, about 30,000 T cell genomes, was used. Here immunoSEQ multiplex PCR was the method, and the copy in TCRdb shows in-frame clones only, minus some. This repertoire shows over a million clones, about 84% found once; its top ten account for 0.55% to 0.7%. Germline CDR1 and CDR2: SGHRS and YFSETQ. This CDR3 is built from 16 residues. V gave up 0 bases and J gave up 7 bases; unmatched junction bases: 6. For this clone: Its specificity is unknown.

In the CD4+ fraction, cells were divided into CD45RA+ naive and CD45RA-negative memory subsets. This chain uses TRBV5-1 with TRBJ2-2, with 10 bases lining up with TRBD2. What was sequenced was memory CD4+ T cells from PBMCs. Subset specified: CD45RA-negative fraction. The TCR sequence derives from a young man in good health. Some clones in this sample may be carry-over from other donors' samples. CDR3 amino acids: CASSLALAGIGGELFF. In DNA form, the CDR3 reads TGCGCCAGCAGCTTGGCACTAGCGGGAATCGGCGGGGAGCTGTTTTTT.